One sample yielded the 14 T cell receptor beta chains listed below, sequenced in a study of T cells in localized non-small cell lung cancer. Libraries were prepared by immunoSEQ multiplex PCR; TCRdb keeps only in-frame clonotypes and omits some of them. Among about 79,000 clones listed, 84% were seen once. This specimen was peripheral blood, taken before any cancer treatment. These receptors originate from a female donor of 60 years or more with stage I lung adenocarcinoma.

This chain uses TRBV5-1 with TRBJ2-3, with 10 bases fitting TRBD2. Trimming took 4 bases from V and 5 from J; bases not matched to a gene: 4. This CDR3 has 14 residues. Germline loops: CDR1 SGHRS, CDR2 YFSETQ. The CDR3 nucleotides read TGCGCCAGCAGCCTAGCGGGGGCCGGAGATACGCAGTATTTT. Translating gives CASSLAGAGDTQYF.

The V and J genes are TRBV10-3 and TRBJ1-1; D is perhaps TRBD1 (6 bases). Germline V gene data show CDR1 as ENHRY and CDR2 as SYGVKD. With 6 bases removed from V and 0 bases from J, the gap between germline ends came to 14 bases. The CDR3 is 15 residues long. This CDR3 is CAIRRTESMNTEAFF. The CDR3 DNA follows: TGTGCCATCAGACGGACAGAGAGTATGAACACTGAAGCTTTCTTT.

The chain links TRBV11-3 to TRBJ2-7, with 10 bases aligning to TRBD2. Germline CDR1 SGHNT, CDR2 YENEEA. The CDR3 loop spans 14 amino acids. V dropped 7 bases and J dropped 1; count of bases not matched to a gene: 4. CDR3 protein: CASTLLAGSYEQYF. As DNA, the CDR3 is TGTGCCAGCACCCTACTAGCGGGATCCTACGAGCAGTACTTC. The variable domain in full, completed from reference TRBV11-3 and TRBJ2-7, reads EAGVVQSPRYKIIEKKQPVAFWCNPISGHNTLYWYLQNLGQGPELLIRYENEEAVDDSQLPKDRFSAERLKGVDSTLKIQPAELGDSAVYLCASTLLAGSYEQYFGPGTRLTVT.

J is TRBJ2-1 and V is TRBV28; TRBD2 matches 12 bases. V shed 4 bases and J 7 bases; nucleotides not matched to a gene: 11. This CDR3 has 17 residues. Germline lookup yields CDR1 MDHEN and CDR2 SYDVKM. The CDR3 DNA reads TGTGCCAGCAGTTGGCCCTTGACTAGCGGGAGAATAAATGAGCAGTTCTTC. It encodes CASSWPLTSGRINEQFF.

This clone was picked up one time. J is TRBJ1-1 and V is TRBV5-4; D not resolved. Between the trimmed V and J ends, which lost 9 bases and 0 bases, there was a span of 15 bases. The CDR3 runs to 14 residues. Germline assignment: CDR1 SGHNT and CDR2 YYREEE (reference sequence). CDR3 nucleotide sequence: TGTGCCACCCGGCCCCAAAACATGAACACTGAAGCTTTCTTT. This sequence encodes CATRPQNMNTEAFF. Together with reference TRBV5-4 and TRBJ1-1, the CDR3 gives the full variable domain: ETGVTQSPTHLIKTRGQQVTLRCSSQSGHNTVSWYQQALGQGPQFIFQYYREEENGRGNFPPRFSGLQFPNYSSELNVNALELDDSALYLCATRPQNMNTEAFFGQGTRLTVV.

The CDR3 loop is CASSSHNAGNTEAFF. CDR3 sequence (DNA): TGTGCCAGCAGTTCCCATAATGCAGGGAACACTGAAGCTTTCTTT. The rearrangement uses TRBV27 and TRBJ1-1; D gene uncertain. V lost 4 bases and J 1 base, leaving 13 bases between the germline ends. Germline CDR1 is MNHEY and CDR2 is SMNVEV (reference sequence). The CDR3 length is 15 residues.

The chain uses TRBV7-9 and TRBJ2-1; 11 nucleotides line up with TRBD2. The CDR3 totals 15 residues. The germline V gene has CDR1 SEHNR and CDR2 FQNEAQ (reference sequence). V shed 6 bases and J 4 bases; nucleotides not matched to a gene: 5. The CDR3 DNA follows: TGTGCCAGCAGTCCCGGGACTAGCGGATACAATGAGCAGTTCTTC. Residues: CASSPGTSGYNEQFF.

The chain has TRBV7-3 and TRBJ1-1; D may be TRBD1 (6 bases). The CDR3 is 13 amino acids. The ends were cut back, 4 bases at V and 6 bases at J, with 12 bases in the middle. Germline V lookup: CDR1 SGHTA, CDR2 FQGTGA. CDR3 sequence reads: CASSSTGGAEAFF. As DNA, the CDR3 is TGTGCCAGCAGCTCCACTGGGGGCGCTGAAGCTTTCTTT.

The chain is built from TRBV11-2 and TRBJ1-2, with 10 bases matching TRBD1. CDR1 is SGHAT, CDR2 FQNNGV, per germline. The CDR3 has 15 amino acids. The trim removed 1 base at V and 4 bases at J, leaving 3 bases unmatched. The CDR3 reads CASSLVGTGAYGYTF. In DNA form, the CDR3 reads TGTGCCAGCAGCTTAGTGGGGACAGGGGCCTATGGCTACACCTTC.

The J gene is TRBJ2-2, the V gene TRBV5-6; D is undetermined. This CDR3 spans 15 amino acids. From germline, CDR1 is SGHDT and CDR2 YYEEEE. Trimming pared 2 bases from V and 1 base from J, leaving 9 bases between. CDR3 nucleotides: TGTGCCAGCAGCTTAAGACCCATGAACACCGGGGAGCTGTTTTTT. Its translation: CASSLRPMNTGELFF.

The chain recombines TRBV5-1 with TRBJ1-1; 7 nucleotides match TRBD1. The CDR3 consists of 13 residues. Germline V CDR1 and CDR2: SGHRS, YFSETQ. J lost 3 bases, V lost 1 base, and 0 bases had no gene match. The CDR3 DNA reads as TGCGCCAGCAGCTTGACAGGGGACACTGAAGCTTTCTTT. Translating it yields CASSLTGDTEAFF.

This clone has just one count. The chain carries TRBV18 and TRBJ2-5; either TRBD1 or TRBD2 may supply D (6 bases each). V lost 2 bases and J lost 1, with 14 bases in between. The CDR3 covers 16 residues. Germline V gene lookup returns CDR1 KGHSH and CDR2 LQKENI. The CDR3 DNA reads TGTGCCAGCTCACCAACGTCGGGGGCGATCCAAGAGACCCAGTACTTC. This codes for CASSPTSGAIQETQYF.

V and J are TRBV19 and TRBJ1-1; D call uncertain. Trimming stripped 4 bases from V and 0 bases from J, with 6 bases between. The germline V gene encodes CDR1 LNHDA and CDR2 SQIVND (reference sequence). The CDR3 covers 13 residues. CDR3 coding DNA: TGTGCCAGTAGTACTCAGGTGAACACTGAAGCTTTCTTT. It specifies CASSTQVNTEAFF.

J is TRBJ2-7 and V is TRBV19; 11 nucleotides line up with TRBD1. The CDR3 covers 15 residues. Germline V gene data show CDR1 as LNHDA and CDR2 as SQIVND (reference sequence). J was trimmed by 4 bases and V by 4 bases; bases with no gene match: 6. CDR3 bases: TGTGCCAGTAGTAGCGGGACAGGGGGTTTTTACGAGCAGTACTTC. Encoded protein: CASSSGTGGFYEQYF.